Below are 17 T cell receptor beta chains sequenced from a single sample in a study of chemoradiotherapy in HPV16-positive cancers. Assay used: immunoSEQ multiplex PCR; TCRdb lists only in-frame clones, some missing. The sample consists of about 21,000 clones, around 86% of them appearing once. Sequencing used blood, obtained from a patient who underwent chemoradiotherapy. The receptors were gathered from a human donor with HPV-associated anogenital cancer.

The chain joins TRBV10-3 to TRBJ2-2; D is uncertain. CDR3 size: 13 residues. From germline, CDR1 is ENHRY and CDR2 SYGVKD. Trimming pared 7 bases from V and 4 bases from J, leaving 10 bases between. The CDR3 sequence: CAINRQATGELFF. The CDR3 DNA sequence: TGTGCCATCAATCGTCAGGCCACCGGGGAGCTGTTTTTT.

This rearrangement joins TRBV7-2 to TRBJ1-2, with 7 bases aligning to TRBD1. From germline, CDR1 is SGHTA and CDR2 FQGNSA. CDR3 length: 15 amino acids. Trimming at V came to 1 base and at J to 3 bases, leaving 5 bases not matched to a gene. The CDR3 region has the DNA TGTGCCAGCAGCTTAGGGGGGCAGGGGGACTATGGCTACACCTTC. It is translated as CASSLGGQGDYGYTF.

The J gene is TRBJ2-1, the V gene TRBV5-6; 7 bases align to TRBD1. The CDR3 is 16 residues long. CDR1 is SGHDT, CDR2 YYEEEE, per germline. V dropped 4 bases and J dropped 6; count of bases not matched to a gene: 13. CDR3: CASSLTPGQLLNEQFF. In DNA form, the CDR3 reads TGTGCCAGCAGCCTAACTCCGGGACAGCTACTCAATGAGCAGTTCTTC. Together with reference TRBV5-6 and TRBJ2-1, the CDR3 gives the full variable domain: DAGVTQSPTHLIKTRGQQVTLRCSPKSGHDTVSWYQQALGQGPQFIFQYYEEEERQRGNFPDRFSGHQFPNYSSELNVNALLLGDSALYLCASSLTPGQLLNEQFFGPGTRLTVL.

This clone was detected only once. The chain joins TRBV5-5 to TRBJ1-3, with D uncertain. Germline values: CDR1 SGHKS, CDR2 YYEKEE (reference sequence). Trimming took off 5 bases at V and 4 bases at J, with 13 bases between the two ends. The CDR3 has 14 amino acids. CDR3 amino acids: CASSPTPGGNTIYF. As DNA, the CDR3 is TGTGCCAGCAGTCCTACACCGGGGGGAAACACCATATATTTT.

J is TRBJ2-5 and V is TRBV4-1, with D unresolved. With 2 bases removed from V and 3 bases from J, the gap between germline ends came to 4 bases. Germline V gene sequence: CDR1 MGHRA, CDR2 YSYEKL. There are 12 residues in the CDR3. The DNA of the CDR3 is TGCGCCAGCAGCCAATTCGAAGAGACCCAGTACTTC. Its translation is CASSQFEETQYF.

The chain combines TRBV7-3 with TRBJ2-7; D not certain. V shed 4 bases and J shed 0 bases, with 10 bases lying between them. CDR3 size: 14 residues. Looked up from germline, CDR1 is SGHTA and CDR2 is FQGTGA. CDR3: CASSSDASSYEQYF. Written as DNA, the CDR3 is TGTGCCAGCAGCTCGGACGCGAGCTCCTACGAGCAGTACTTC.

CDR3 sequence: CAITDSYNSPLHF. In DNA form, the CDR3 reads TGTGCCATTACGGACAGCTATAATTCACCCCTCCACTTT. The chain carries TRBV10-3 and TRBJ1-6; perhaps TRBD1 as D (6 bases). Germline assignment: CDR1 ENHRY and CDR2 SYGVKD. The CDR3 extends over 13 amino acids. The germline V and J ends were trimmed by 9 bases and 3 bases, with 9 bases remaining between them.

The genes are TRBV6-5 and TRBJ2-4, with D hard to call. Germline lookup yields CDR1 MNHEY and CDR2 SVGAGI. V dropped 5 bases and J dropped 3 bases, with 11 bases sitting between them. The length of the CDR3 is 14 residues. The CDR3 here is CASSPRRSKNIQYF. The DNA for the CDR3 is TGTGCCAGCAGTCCACGAAGGAGCAAAAACATTCAGTACTTC.

This chain uses TRBV5-1 with TRBJ1-3; 8 bases match TRBD1. The germline CDR1 and CDR2 sequences are SGHRS and YFSETQ. This CDR3 contains 15 residues. V gave up 3 bases and J gave up 0 bases; unmatched junction bases: 2. In nucleotides, the CDR3 is TGCGCCAGCAGCTCCGGGACAGGCTCTGGAAACACCATATATTTT. Its protein product is CASSSGTGSGNTIYF.

This chain uses TRBV9 with TRBJ2-2; perhaps D is TRBD1 or TRBD2 (6 bases each). This CDR3 spans 17 amino acids. V lost 3 bases, J lost 1 base, and 16 bases lay in between. Germline V gene data show CDR1 as SGDLS and CDR2 as YYNGEE. The CDR3 region is CASSGPPGAWNTGELFF. The CDR3 DNA follows: TGTGCCAGCAGCGGCCCCCCGGGGGCGTGGAACACCGGGGAGCTGTTTTTT.

The chain combines TRBV6-5 with TRBJ1-2; D call uncertain. The length of the CDR3 is 14 residues. Germline assignment: CDR1 MNHEY and CDR2 SVGAGI. Trimming left V 6 bases short and J 6 bases short, with 17 bases between. The CDR3 region has the DNA TGTGCCAGCAGCTCTCTGGACGGATCCCATGGCTACACCTTC. Protein: CASSSLDGSHGYTF.

The chain employs TRBV29-1 and TRBJ2-7; tentatively, D is TRBD2 (5 bases). With the DNA end fitting TRBJ2-1 better, the J assignment may be wrong. CDR1 and CDR2 (germline): SQVTM, ANQGSEA. This CDR3 contains 14 residues. CDR3: CSVSSAGGSYEQFF. The CDR3, as DNA: TGCAGCGTTTCCTCCGCCGGAGGTTCCTACGAGCAGTTCTTC.

V gene TRBV18 combines with J gene TRBJ1-1; 7 positions agree with TRBD1. The V segment lost 0 bases and the J segment 0 bases; nucleotides outside the gene matches: 10. Germline CDR1 KGHSH, CDR2 LQKENI. The CDR3 runs 18 residues. This chain's CDR3 is CASSPPVRGLRMNTEAFF. The CDR3 nucleotides are TGTGCCAGCTCACCACCGGTTAGGGGGCTCCGCATGAACACTGAAGCTTTCTTT.

V is TRBV9 and J is TRBJ1-6; TRBD1 matches 7 bases. From germline, CDR1 is SGDLS and CDR2 YYNGEE. Losses at the gene ends were 0 bases for V and 6 bases for J; bases not matched to a gene: 9. The CDR3 length is 17 residues. The CDR3 DNA sequence: TGTGCCAGCAGCGTAGTAAAGGGGGCTGAGAGTAATTCACCCCTCCACTTT. Translating gives CASSVVKGAESNSPLHF.

This rearrangement joins TRBV11-3 to TRBJ2-2; D not certain. V shed 1 base and J shed 7 bases, with 13 bases lying between them. This CDR3 is 15 amino acids long. Looked up from germline, CDR1 is SGHNT and CDR2 is YENEEA. The CDR3 sequence is CASSLVEGSGGELFF. CDR3 bases: TGTGCCAGCAGCTTAGTAGAAGGATCGGGCGGGGAGCTGTTTTTT.

This clone was counted only a few times. CDR3 residues: CASGLLSGGSYEQYF. The CDR3 DNA is TGTGCCAGCGGGTTACTTAGCGGGGGCTCCTACGAGCAGTACTTC. The chain carries TRBV6-1 and TRBJ2-7; 9 bases agree with TRBD2. CDR3 length: 15 amino acids. With V trimmed by 8 bases and J by 0 bases, 8 bases remained unmatched. Germline assignment: CDR1 MNHNS and CDR2 SASEGT.

The rearrangement joins TRBV10-1 to TRBJ1-2; D unresolved. V was shortened by 4 bases and J by 4 bases, with 10 bases between the two germline ends. CDR1 and CDR2 from the germline V gene are WNHNN and SYGVQD (reference sequence). The CDR3 extends over 13 amino acids. The CDR3, as DNA: TGCGCCAGCAGTGCCGCGACGGGCTATGGCTACACCTTC. This sequence encodes CASSAATGYGYTF.